The sample holds many counts of the clone carrying this T cell receptor (beta chain). This sample was included in a study of T cells after yellow fever vaccination. Germline V lookup: CDR1 SQVTM, CDR2 ANQGSEA. CDR3 length equals 14 residues. Trimming removed 2 bases from V and 3 bases from J; junction bases left unmatched: 5. TCRdb reprocessed the 5' RACE reads via MiXCR and lists one record per CDR3 protein. The sample records almost 600,000 distinct CDR3 sequences, about 13% being singletons. This sequence joins TRBV29-1 and TRBJ2-7; 9 bases are a match to TRBD1. Source: PBMCs, taken on the day of the yellow fever booster vaccination. This sequence originates from a man aged 25 to 40 who received the YFV17D yellow fever vaccine. Here the CDR3 DNA reads TGCAGCGTTGAACATACGACAGGGGGCTACGAGCAGTACTTC. Translation: CSVEHTTGGYEQYF.